The clone carrying this T cell receptor (beta chain) was seen ten or more times. Its specificity is not known. This record belongs to a study of T cells in Graves' hyperthyroidism and ophthalmopathy. Study in general: Pretreatment peripheral blood was obtained at initial diagnosis. Whole-study findings and limits: Most expanded thyroid clonotypes above 0.001 also appeared in blood. Before onset, ophthalmopathy was predicted by the model a median roughly 6.8 months earlier.

The V end was cut by 2 bases, the J end by 0 bases, with 13 bases between. This CDR3 is built from 16 residues. Germline assignment: CDR1 MNHEY and CDR2 SVGAGI. Patients with uncontrolled infections, other autoimmune diseases, pregnancy or lactation were excluded. RNA transcripts were the template for amplifying TCR beta CDR3 regions. Carried out on the TCR CDR3, a first-round RT-PCR used the HTBI primer set. TCRdb fed the multiplex PCR reads into MiXCR, producing one record per CDR3 protein. The sample shows a few hundred thousand distinct CDR3 sequences, about 15% of them seen only once. Sequenced material: blood. The source is a woman aged 60-75 years with Graves' ophthalmopathy. The V and J genes are TRBV6-5 and TRBJ1-2; a weak D match, TRBD1 (5 bases). CDR3 in amino acids: CASSYTGTLANYGYTF. In DNA, the CDR3 is TGTGCCAGCAGTTACACCGGGACTCTAGCTAACTATGGCTACACCTTC.